The 26 T cell receptor beta chains below were found in one sample sequenced in a study of T cell responses to AZD1222 COVID-19 vaccine (dated by TCRdb to the early 2020s). The label giving this sample's time point can be read as: about 28 days (+/-7) after the second vaccine dose. Libraries were made using the immunoSEQ multiplex PCR assay. TCRdb holds this immuneACCESS table with in-frame rearrangements only. Some clones are missing; in checked studies, unresolved V genes explain under half, and the rest has no known cause. The sample data list some 200,000 clones, and 80% to 95% of these were observed just once. The ten largest account for around 1% of the sample. The specimen comprised peripheral blood, sampled 28 days after the second AZD1222 dose. These receptors came from an adult who received the AZD1222 COVID-19 vaccine.

The CDR3, as DNA: TGTGCCAGCAGCCAGCCCACAGGGTACACTGAAGCTTTCTTT. It yields the protein CASSQPTGYTEAFF. The V gene is TRBV3-1 (or the pseudogene TRBV3-2), the J gene TRBJ1-1; D may be TRBD1 (6 bases). The V gene's germline CDR1 is LGHDT and CDR2 YNNKEL (reference sequence). Trimming left V 3 bases short and J 3 bases short, with 11 bases between. The CDR3 loop spans 14 amino acids.

The rearrangement joins TRBV10-3 to TRBJ2-3, with 9 bases matching TRBD2. The CDR3 has 16 residues. V shed 2 bases, J shed 3 bases, and the junction held 6 bases outside the gene matches. In germline, CDR1 is ENHRY, CDR2 SYGVKD. The chain's CDR3 is CAISEDSGGITDTQYF. The CDR3 DNA follows: TGTGCCATCAGTGAGGATAGCGGGGGTATAACAGATACGCAGTATTTT.

The chain couples TRBV28 to TRBJ1-5; D is unclear. Germline lookup yields CDR1 MDHEN and CDR2 SYDVKM. CDR3 length: 14 residues. Trimming removed 2 bases from V and 6 bases from J, with 11 bases in between. CDR3 amino acids: CASSLGQDGQPQHF. CDR3 DNA sequence: TGTGCCAGCAGTTTAGGCCAGGACGGTCAGCCCCAGCATTTT.

The chain links TRBV5-4 to TRBJ2-7, with 8 nucleotides matching TRBD1. V was clipped by 2 bases and J by 2 bases; unmatched bases: 12. CDR1 is SGHNT and CDR2 is YYREEE in the germline V gene (reference sequence). The CDR3 sequence is 17 residues long. The CDR3 reads CASSFSPDRVNAYEQYF. The CDR3 nucleotides are TGTGCCAGCAGCTTTAGCCCGGACAGGGTAAACGCCTACGAGCAGTACTTC.

The chain has TRBV10-3 and TRBJ2-3, with TRBD1 identical over 8 bases. The trim removed 0 bases at V and 6 bases at J, leaving 8 bases unmatched. CDR1 and CDR2 from the germline V gene are ENHRY and SYGVKD. There are 16 residues in the CDR3. The CDR3 loop reads CAISESIGTGPDTQYF. The CDR3 nucleotides are TGTGCCATCAGTGAGTCGATCGGGACAGGTCCGGATACGCAGTATTTT.

The V call is TRBV5-4, the J call TRBJ2-7; D is unclear. Germline V gives CDR1 SGHNT, CDR2 YYREEE (reference sequence). The V end lost 5 bases, the J end lost 2 bases, and 17 bases lay between the germline ends. The CDR3 extends over 15 amino acids. The DNA of the CDR3 is TGTGCCAGCAGTCAAACCTGGGCAGCCCCCTACGAGCAGTACTTC. Protein product: CASSQTWAAPYEQYF.

The J gene is TRBJ1-1, the V gene TRBV7-7; D not certain. The V end was cut by 1 base, the J end by 1 base, with 4 bases between. Germline values: CDR1 SSHAT, CDR2 FNYEAQ (reference sequence). The CDR3 sequence is 13 residues long. CDR3 sequence: CASSLGRNTEAFF. CDR3 nucleotides: TGTGCCAGCAGCTTAGGGAGGAACACTGAAGCTTTCTTT.

The chain couples TRBV12-3 or TRBV12-4 to TRBJ1-2; D call uncertain. V was clipped by 5 bases and J by 1 base, with 8 bases between them. The CDR3 is 13 residues long. The CDR3 spells CASSQKRNYGYTF. CDR3 nucleotides: TGTGCCAGCAGTCAAAAACGTAACTATGGCTACACCTTC.

This clone is a singleton in its sample. J is TRBJ2-1 and V is TRBV7-9; D not resolved. The CDR3 consists of 13 residues. In germline, CDR1 is SEHNR, CDR2 FQNEAQ (reference sequence). V was pared by 1 base and J by 4 bases, with 5 bases between. CDR3 region: CASSLGEYNEQFF. As DNA, the CDR3 is TGTGCCAGCAGCTTAGGGGAATACAATGAGCAGTTCTTC.

With respect to this clone: Other DNA sequences from this sample encode an identical CDR3 as well. The chain carries TRBV3-1 (or the pseudogene TRBV3-2) and TRBJ1-1; D not certain. The CDR3 runs to 12 residues. Trimming removed 3 bases at V and 3 bases at J, with 5 bases between. The germline V gene has CDR1 LGHDT and CDR2 YNNKEL (reference sequence). The DNA for the CDR3 is TGTGCCAGCAGCCAGGTCGACACTGAAGCTTTCTTT. Protein sequence: CASSQVDTEAFF.

V is TRBV18 and J is TRBJ2-7; D is perhaps TRBD1 or TRBD2 (5 bases each). The V end was cut by 3 bases, the J end by 3 bases, with 9 bases between. In germline, CDR1 is KGHSH, CDR2 LQKENI. The CDR3 is 13 residues long. DNA of the CDR3: TGTGCCAGCTCACCCGGGACCGACTACGAGCAGTACTTC. It yields the protein CASSPGTDYEQYF.

The chain combines TRBV24-1 with TRBJ1-5; D not resolved. The CDR3 has 13 residues. The germline V and J ends were trimmed by 2 bases and 0 bases, with 1 base remaining between them. Germline V gene sequence: CDR1 KGHDR, CDR2 SFDVKD. CDR3 nucleotide sequence: TGTGCCACCAGTGATTATAGCAATCAGCCCCAGCATTTT. It yields the protein CATSDYSNQPQHF.

This clone was seen once. The rearrangement links TRBV6-6 to TRBJ2-1, with D possibly TRBD1 on 6 matching bases. Looked up from germline, CDR1 is MNHNY and CDR2 is SVGAGI (reference sequence). Trimming shortened V by 7 bases and J by 4 bases, and 11 bases separated the two germline ends. The CDR3 has 13 amino acids. The CDR3 nucleotides read TGTGCCAGCATTGGGACACCGTACAATGAGCAGTTCTTC. Its translation is CASIGTPYNEQFF.

The V and J genes are TRBV19 and TRBJ2-7; D is possibly TRBD2 (5 bases). CDR3 length equals 13 residues. Trimming removed 2 bases from V and 4 bases from J, with 9 bases in between. In germline, CDR1 is LNHDA, CDR2 SQIVND (reference sequence). The CDR3 protein is CASSIRAGYEQYF. CDR3 DNA sequence: TGTGCCAGTAGTATAAGGGCGGGTTACGAGCAGTACTTC.

The CDR3 bases are TGTGCCTGGAGCACGGGGGGGAAGATCGAAAAACTGTTTTTT. Protein sequence: CAWSTGGKIEKLFF. The chain is built from TRBV30 and TRBJ1-4; a possible D gene is TRBD1 (5 bases). CDR3 length: 14 amino acids. The germline V and J ends were trimmed by 3 bases and 8 bases, with 16 bases remaining between them. Per the germline V gene, CDR1 is GTSNPN and CDR2 is SVGIG (reference sequence).

The chain is built from TRBV19 and TRBJ2-3, with 11 bases matching TRBD2. The CDR3 covers 17 residues. Losses at the gene ends were 4 bases for V and 2 bases for J; bases not matched to a gene: 8. Germline CDR1 reads LNHDA; CDR2 reads SQIVND (reference sequence). The CDR3 DNA follows: TGTGCCAGTAGTAAAACTAGCGGGGGTGGATCCACAGATACGCAGTATTTT. Translating it yields CASSKTSGGGSTDTQYF.

The CDR3 region is CASSTAGGQPQHF. The DNA of the CDR3 is TGTGCCAGCAGCACCGCCGGAGGGCAGCCCCAGCATTTT. V usage is TRBV12-3 or TRBV12-4 and J usage is TRBJ1-5; D uncertain. The CDR3 sequence is 13 residues long. The V end lost 6 bases, the J end lost 7 bases, and 13 bases lay between the germline ends.

J is TRBJ1-1 and V is TRBV2; unclear D gene. Trimming left V 8 bases short and J 1 base short, with 8 bases between. There are 12 residues in the CDR3. Germline values: CDR1 SNHLY, CDR2 FYNNEI. CDR3 residues: CASARQNTEAFF. The DNA for the CDR3 is TGTGCCAGCGCTAGACAGAACACTGAAGCTTTCTTT. The full variable domain, rest sourced from reference TRBV2 and TRBJ1-1, is EPEVTQTPSHQVTQMGQEVILRCVPISNHLYFYWYRQILGQKVEFLVSFYNNEISEKSEIFDDQFSVERPDGSNFTLKIRSTKLEDSAMYFCASARQNTEAFFGQGTRLTVV.

This chain uses TRBV2 with TRBJ1-1, with D possibly being TRBD1 (5 bases). V shed 2 bases and J shed 3 bases, with 13 bases lying between them. Germline values: CDR1 SNHLY, CDR2 FYNNEI. The CDR3 runs 15 residues. Here the CDR3 reads CASSETQGGYTEAFF. The CDR3 region has the DNA TGTGCCAGCAGTGAAACCCAGGGAGGGTACACTGAAGCTTTCTTT.

The chain is built from TRBV18 and TRBJ2-2; D is undetermined. Germline-derived CDR1 and CDR2 are KGHSH and LQKENI. The CDR3 runs to 13 residues. The germline V and J ends were trimmed by 5 bases and 1 base, with 5 bases remaining between them. In nucleotides, the CDR3 is TGTGCCAGCTCAGACGGGAACACCGGGGAGCTGTTTTTT. As protein: CASSDGNTGELFF.

The chain employs TRBV6-5 and TRBJ2-1, with 7 bases lining up with TRBD2. The V gene's germline CDR1 is MNHEY and CDR2 SVGAGI. The CDR3 loop spans 14 amino acids. The J segment lost 6 bases and the V segment lost 6 bases, leaving 8 bases of the junction unmatched. CDR3 residues: CASRGVAGLNEQFF. Written as DNA, the CDR3 is TGTGCCAGCAGGGGAGTAGCGGGCCTCAATGAGCAGTTCTTC.

This clone was seen once. CDR3 sequence reads: CASSLGQFLYNEQFF. CDR3 bases: TGTGCCAGCAGCCTCGGACAGTTCCTCTACAATGAGCAGTTCTTC. The chain employs TRBV3-1 (or the pseudogene TRBV3-2) and TRBJ2-1; TRBD1 is a possible D gene (6 bases). Looked up from germline, CDR1 is LGHDT and CDR2 is YNNKEL (reference sequence). The CDR3 loop spans 15 amino acids. V was trimmed by 4 bases and J by 3 bases, leaving 13 bases between them.

V usage is TRBV6-5 and J usage is TRBJ1-1; 7 positions match TRBD1. CDR3 length: 13 amino acids. The V segment lost 2 bases and the J segment 11 bases; nucleotides outside the gene matches: 8. The germline gives CDR1 MNHEY, CDR2 SVGAGI. CDR3 loop: CASSYGTAPGAFF. DNA for the CDR3: TGTGCCAGCAGTTACGGGACAGCTCCGGGGGCTTTCTTT.

This chain links TRBV27 with TRBJ1-4; D perhaps matches TRBD1 (5 bases). Per germline, CDR1 MNHEY and CDR2 SMNVEV (reference sequence). This CDR3 has 15 residues. V was pared by 5 bases and J by 1 base, with 11 bases between. The CDR3 spells CASSVMGRTNEKLFF. The CDR3 DNA reads TGTGCCAGCAGTGTTATGGGGCGAACTAATGAAAAACTGTTTTTT.

The rearrangement uses TRBV3-1 (or the pseudogene TRBV3-2) and TRBJ1-1; no reliable D call. This CDR3 has 16 amino acids. The germline V and J ends were trimmed by 3 bases and 6 bases, with 20 bases remaining between them. CDR1 is LGHDT and CDR2 is YNNKEL in the germline V gene (reference sequence). In DNA, the CDR3 is TGTGCCAGCAGCCACCGAGGAGGCAAGCGAGATTCTGAAGCTTTCTTT. It encodes CASSHRGGKRDSEAFF.

The chain is built from TRBV6-2 or TRBV6-3 and TRBJ1-4; 8 bases map to TRBD1. Germline V gene lookup returns CDR1 MNHEY and CDR2 SVGEGT. The CDR3 loop spans 13 amino acids. With 6 bases clipped from V and 10 bases from J, the junction kept 7 bases outside the gene matches. CDR3 in DNA: TGTGCCAGCAGCTGGACAGGGTGGGGAAAACTGTTTTTT. This codes for CASSWTGWGKLFF.